This note documents a single T cell receptor (beta chain) sequence. Its matching antigen is unknown. Assay: immunoSEQ multiplex PCR; the TCRdb copy retains only in-frame clones and omits some. The sample yields about 91,000 clones, approximately 85% seen once. The CDR3 is made up of 15 amino acids. The V gene's germline CDR1 is SGHRS and CDR2 YFSETQ. Trimming at V came to 2 bases and at J to 4 bases, leaving 4 bases not matched to a gene. The entry originates in a study of OX40 agonist ivuxolimab in advanced cancers. Broader study findings: At 0.1 to 3.0 mg/kg, CD4+ and CD8+ blood T cells expanded clonally by week 6.

This chain joins TRBV5-1 and TRBJ2-3; TRBD1 agrees at 10 bases. This receptor was taken from an adult with an advanced solid tumor such as melanoma, head and neck, liver or kidney cancer. The specimen was CD4+ or CD8+ T cells sorted from blood, collected in a trial of the OX40 agonist ivuxolimab. CDR3 region: CASSFGQGVADTQYF. The CDR3 DNA reads TGCGCCAGCAGCTTCGGACAGGGGGTGGCAGATACGCAGTATTTT. Full variable domain (missing parts from reference TRBV5-1 and TRBJ2-3): KAGVTQTPRYLIKTRGQQVTLSCSPISGHRSVSWYQQTPGQGLQFLFEYFSETQRNKGNFPGRFSGRQFSNSRSEMNVSTLELGDSALYLCASSFGQGVADTQYFGPGTRLTVL.